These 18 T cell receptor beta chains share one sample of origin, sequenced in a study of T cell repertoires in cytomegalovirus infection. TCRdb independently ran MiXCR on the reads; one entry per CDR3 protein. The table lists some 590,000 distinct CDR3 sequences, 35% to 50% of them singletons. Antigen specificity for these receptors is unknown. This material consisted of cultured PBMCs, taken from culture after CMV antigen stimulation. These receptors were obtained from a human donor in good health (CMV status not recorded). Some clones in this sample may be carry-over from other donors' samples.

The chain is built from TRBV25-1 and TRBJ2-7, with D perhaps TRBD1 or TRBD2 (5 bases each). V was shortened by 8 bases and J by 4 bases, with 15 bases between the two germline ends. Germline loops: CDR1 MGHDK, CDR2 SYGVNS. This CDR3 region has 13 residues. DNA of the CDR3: TGTGCCAGCGGGCCGGGGCCAGATTACGAGCAGTACTTC. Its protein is CASGPGPDYEQYF.

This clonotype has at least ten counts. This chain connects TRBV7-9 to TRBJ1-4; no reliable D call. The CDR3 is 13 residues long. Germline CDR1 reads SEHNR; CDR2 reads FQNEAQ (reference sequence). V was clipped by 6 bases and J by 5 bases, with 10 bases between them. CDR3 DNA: TGTGCCAGCAGGTCGGAAGGGAATGAAAAACTGTTTTTT. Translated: CASRSEGNEKLFF. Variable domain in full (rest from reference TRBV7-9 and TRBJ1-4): DTGVSQNPRHKITKRGQNVTFRCDPISEHNRLYWYRQTLGQGPEFLTYFQNEAQLEKSRLLSDRFSAERPKGSFSTLEIQRTEQGDSAMYLCASRSEGNEKLFFGSGTQLSVL.

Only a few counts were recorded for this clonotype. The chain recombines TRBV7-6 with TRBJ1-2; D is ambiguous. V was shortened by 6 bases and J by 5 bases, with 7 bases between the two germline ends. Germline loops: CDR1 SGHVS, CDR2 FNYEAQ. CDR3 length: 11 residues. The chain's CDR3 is CASRSNYGYTF. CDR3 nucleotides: TGTGCCAGCAGATCGAATTATGGCTACACCTTC.

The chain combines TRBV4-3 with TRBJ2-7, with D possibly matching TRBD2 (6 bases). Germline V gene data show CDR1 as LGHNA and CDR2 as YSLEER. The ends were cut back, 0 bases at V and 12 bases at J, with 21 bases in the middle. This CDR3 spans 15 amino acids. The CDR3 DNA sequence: TGCGCCAGCAGCCAAGACCCCGGGACTTCGAGGGCTCTGTACTTC. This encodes CASSQDPGTSRALYF.

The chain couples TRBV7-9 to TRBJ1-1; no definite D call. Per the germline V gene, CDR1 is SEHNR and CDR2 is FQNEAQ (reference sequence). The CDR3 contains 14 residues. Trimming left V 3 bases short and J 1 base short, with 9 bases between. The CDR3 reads CASSFSFGNTEAFF. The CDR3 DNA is TGTGCCAGCAGCTTTTCGTTCGGGAACACTGAAGCTTTCTTT.

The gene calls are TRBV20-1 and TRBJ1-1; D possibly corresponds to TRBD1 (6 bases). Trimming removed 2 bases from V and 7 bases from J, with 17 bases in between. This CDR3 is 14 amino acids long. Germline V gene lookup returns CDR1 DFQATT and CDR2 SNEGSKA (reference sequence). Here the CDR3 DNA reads TGCAGTGCTAGAATTCCAACAGGGTTCCTTGAAGCTTTCTTT. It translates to CSARIPTGFLEAFF.

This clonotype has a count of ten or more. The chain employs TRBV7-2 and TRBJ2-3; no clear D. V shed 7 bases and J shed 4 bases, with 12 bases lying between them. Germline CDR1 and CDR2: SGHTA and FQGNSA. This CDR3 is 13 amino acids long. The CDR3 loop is CASTRVGADTQYF. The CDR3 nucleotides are TGTGCCAGCACCCGAGTTGGGGCAGATACGCAGTATTTT.

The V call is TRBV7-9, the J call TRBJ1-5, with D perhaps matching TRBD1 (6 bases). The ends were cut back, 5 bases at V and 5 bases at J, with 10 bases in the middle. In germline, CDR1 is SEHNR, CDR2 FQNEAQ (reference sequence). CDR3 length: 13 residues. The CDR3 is CASSKGGDQPQHF. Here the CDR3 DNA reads TGTGCCAGCAGCAAAGGGGGGGATCAGCCCCAGCATTTT.

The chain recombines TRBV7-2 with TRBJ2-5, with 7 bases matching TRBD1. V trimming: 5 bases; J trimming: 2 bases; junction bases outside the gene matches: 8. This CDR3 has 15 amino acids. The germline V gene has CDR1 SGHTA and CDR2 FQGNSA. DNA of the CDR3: TGTGCCAGCAGCCGAGACAGGGACGTACAAGAGACCCAGTACTTC. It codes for CASSRDRDVQETQYF.

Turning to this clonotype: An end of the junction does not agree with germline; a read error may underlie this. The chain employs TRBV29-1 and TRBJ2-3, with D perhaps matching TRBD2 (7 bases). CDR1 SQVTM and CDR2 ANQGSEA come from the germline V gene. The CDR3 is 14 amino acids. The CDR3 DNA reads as TGCAGCGTCGAAGGGCGGGGGCGCACAGATACGCAGTATTTT. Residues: CSVEGRGRTDTQYF.

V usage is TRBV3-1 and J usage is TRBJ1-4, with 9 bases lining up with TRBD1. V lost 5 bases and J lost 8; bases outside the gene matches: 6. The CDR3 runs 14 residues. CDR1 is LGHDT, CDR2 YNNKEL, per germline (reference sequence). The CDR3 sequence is CASSKTGGGEKLFF. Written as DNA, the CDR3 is TGTGCCAGCAGCAAGACAGGGGGAGGGGAAAAACTGTTTTTT.

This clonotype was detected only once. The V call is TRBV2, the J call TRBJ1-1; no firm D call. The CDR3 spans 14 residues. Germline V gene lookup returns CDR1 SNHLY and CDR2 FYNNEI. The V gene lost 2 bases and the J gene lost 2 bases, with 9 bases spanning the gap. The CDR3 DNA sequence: TGTGCCAGCAGTGAATATGGCAGCAACACTGAAGCTTTCTTT. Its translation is CASSEYGSNTEAFF.

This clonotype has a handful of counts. The CDR3 loop is CASSPTSMGTQYF. The CDR3 DNA is TGTGCCAGCAGCCCCACGTCCATGGGGACCCAGTACTTC. V gene TRBV7-8 combines with J gene TRBJ2-5, with D uncertain. The CDR3 has 13 amino acids. Germline V gives CDR1 SGHVS, CDR2 FQNEAQ. Between the trimmed V and J ends, which lost 5 bases and 7 bases, there was a span of 14 bases.

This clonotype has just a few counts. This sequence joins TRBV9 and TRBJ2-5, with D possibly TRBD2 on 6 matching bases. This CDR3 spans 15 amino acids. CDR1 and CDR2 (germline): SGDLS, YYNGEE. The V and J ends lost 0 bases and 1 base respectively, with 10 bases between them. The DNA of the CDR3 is TGTGCCAGCAGCGTAGCTGGAGGGAGCCAAGAGACCCAGTACTTC. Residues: CASSVAGGSQETQYF.

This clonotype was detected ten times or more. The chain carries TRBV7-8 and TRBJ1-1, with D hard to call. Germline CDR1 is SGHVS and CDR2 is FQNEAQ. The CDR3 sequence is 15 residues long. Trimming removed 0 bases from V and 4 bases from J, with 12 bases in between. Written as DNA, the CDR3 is TGTGCCAGCAGCTTAGCGGTAACCCCTGGCACTGAAGCTTTCTTT. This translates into CASSLAVTPGTEAFF.

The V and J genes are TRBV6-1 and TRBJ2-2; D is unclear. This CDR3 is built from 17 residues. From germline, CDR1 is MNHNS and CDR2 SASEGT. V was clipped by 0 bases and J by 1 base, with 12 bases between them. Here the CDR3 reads CASSEAMVFLNTGELFF. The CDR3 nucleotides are TGTGCCAGCAGTGAAGCGATGGTATTTCTGAACACCGGGGAGCTGTTTTTT.

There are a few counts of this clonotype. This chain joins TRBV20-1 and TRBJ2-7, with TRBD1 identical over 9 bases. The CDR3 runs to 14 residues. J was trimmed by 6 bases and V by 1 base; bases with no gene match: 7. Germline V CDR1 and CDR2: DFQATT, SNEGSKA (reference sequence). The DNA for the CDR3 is TGCAGTGCTAGAGCAGGGACAGGGCATGTCGAGCAGTACTTC. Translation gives CSARAGTGHVEQYF.

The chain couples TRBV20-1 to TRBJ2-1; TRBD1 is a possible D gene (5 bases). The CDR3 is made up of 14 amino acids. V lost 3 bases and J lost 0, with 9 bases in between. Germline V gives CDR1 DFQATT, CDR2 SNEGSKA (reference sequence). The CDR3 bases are TGCAGTGCTAGCCGACAGAGCTCCTACAATGAGCAGTTCTTC. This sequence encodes CSASRQSSYNEQFF.